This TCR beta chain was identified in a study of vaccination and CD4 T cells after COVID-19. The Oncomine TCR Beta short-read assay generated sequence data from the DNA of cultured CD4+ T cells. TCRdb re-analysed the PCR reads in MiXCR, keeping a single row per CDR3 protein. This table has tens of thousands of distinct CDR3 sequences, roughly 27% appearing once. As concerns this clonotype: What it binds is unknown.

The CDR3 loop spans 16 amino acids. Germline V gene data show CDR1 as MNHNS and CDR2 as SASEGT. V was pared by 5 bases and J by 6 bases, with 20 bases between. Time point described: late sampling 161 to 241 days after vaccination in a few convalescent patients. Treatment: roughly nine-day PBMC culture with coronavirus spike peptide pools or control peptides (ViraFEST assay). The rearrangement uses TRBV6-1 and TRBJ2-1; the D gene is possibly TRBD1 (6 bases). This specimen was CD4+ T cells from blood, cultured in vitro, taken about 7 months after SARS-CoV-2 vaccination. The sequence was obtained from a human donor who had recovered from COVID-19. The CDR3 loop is CASSTRRSGVGNEQFF. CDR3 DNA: TGTGCCAGCAGTACTAGACGCTCAGGGGTGGGCAATGAGCAGTTCTTC.